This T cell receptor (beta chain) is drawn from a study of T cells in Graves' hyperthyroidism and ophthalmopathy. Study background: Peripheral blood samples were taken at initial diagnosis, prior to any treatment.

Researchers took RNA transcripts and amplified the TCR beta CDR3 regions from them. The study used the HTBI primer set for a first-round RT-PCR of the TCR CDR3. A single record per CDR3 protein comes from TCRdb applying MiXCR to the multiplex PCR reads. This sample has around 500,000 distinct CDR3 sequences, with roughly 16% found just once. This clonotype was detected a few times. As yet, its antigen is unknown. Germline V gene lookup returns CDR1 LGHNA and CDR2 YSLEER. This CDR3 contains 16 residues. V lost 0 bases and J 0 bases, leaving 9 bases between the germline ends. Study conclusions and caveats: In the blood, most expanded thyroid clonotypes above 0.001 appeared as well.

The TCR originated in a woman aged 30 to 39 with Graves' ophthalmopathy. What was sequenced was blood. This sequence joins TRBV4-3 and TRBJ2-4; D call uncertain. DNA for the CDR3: TGCGCCAGCAGCCAAGAGGCTCAAACAGCCAAAAACATTCAGTACTTC. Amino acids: CASSQEAQTAKNIQYF.